The 3 T cell receptor beta chains given below trace back to one sample, sequenced in a study of T cell responses to AZD1222 COVID-19 vaccine. Clones were sequenced by immunoSEQ multiplex PCR, and TCRdb holds only the in-frame ones, with some missing. Among about 82,000 clones, 85% to 90% were seen once, and the ten largest hold 4.5% to 6%. The sample consisted of peripheral blood, taken on day 0 of AZD1222 vaccination. The receptors were sampled from an adult in good health.

The chain is built from TRBV11-3 and TRBJ2-1; D not certain. CDR1 SGHNT and CDR2 YENEEA come from the germline V gene. Trimming left V 4 bases short and J 7 bases short, with 11 bases between. This CDR3 is built from 13 residues. For the CDR3, the DNA is TGTGCCAGCAGCTCGCCCGAGGAGAATGAGCAGTTCTTC. It specifies CASSSPEENEQFF.

The chain recombines TRBV25-1 with TRBJ1-1, with a tentative D call TRBD1 (6 bases). This CDR3 contains 15 residues. Germline lookup yields CDR1 MGHDK and CDR2 SYGVNS. V was pared by 4 bases and J by 7 bases, with 19 bases between. CDR3 nucleotides: TGTGCCAGCAGTGTCGCTTCGTTGGGACAAGGTGAAGCTTTCTTT. Residues: CASSVASLGQGEAFF.

The chain has TRBV4-1 and TRBJ1-2; 7 nucleotides align to TRBD1. V gave up 1 base and J gave up 4 bases; unmatched junction bases: 6. Germline loops: CDR1 MGHRA, CDR2 YSYEKL. The CDR3 covers 15 residues. CDR3 sequence (DNA): TGCGCCAGCAGCCAAGTTGACAGGGCGGGCTATGGCTACACCTTC. This encodes CASSQVDRAGYGYTF.